Listed here are 18 T cell receptor beta chains from one sample, sequenced in a study of siplizumab effects on memory and regulatory T cells. Repertoires were generated with immunoSEQ multiplex PCR, while TCRdb's copy carries only in-frame clones and drops some. The table lists roughly 82,000 clones, roughly 87% of them singletons. The specimen was Tregs sorted from blood. These receptors all stem from a human donor in good health.

The V and J genes are TRBV15 and TRBJ2-5; perhaps TRBD1 as D (6 bases). Germline lookup yields CDR1 LNHNV and CDR2 YYDKDF (reference sequence). This CDR3 has 15 residues. Trimming removed 0 bases from V and 4 bases from J, with 12 bases in between. The CDR3 spells CATSRDGGRGETQYF. The CDR3 DNA sequence: TGTGCCACCAGCAGAGATGGGGGCAGGGGAGAGACCCAGTACTTC. Supplemented by reference TRBV15 and TRBJ2-5, the full variable domain reads DAMVIQNPRYQVTQFGKPVTLSCSQTLNHNVMYWYQQKSSQAPKLLFHYYDKDFNNEADTPDNFQSRRPNTSFCFLDIRSPGLGDTAMYLCATSRDGGRGETQYFGPGTRLLVL.

V and J are TRBV7-6 and TRBJ1-4; D perhaps matches TRBD1 (6 bases). Trimming stripped 4 bases from V and 6 bases from J, with 18 bases between. The V gene's germline CDR1 is SGHVS and CDR2 FNYEAQ. The length of the CDR3 is 16 residues. The CDR3 bases are TGTGCCAGCAGCTCGGAACACAGGGTGTATGATGAAAAACTGTTTTTT. It codes for CASSSEHRVYDEKLFF. Using reference TRBV7-6 and TRBJ1-4 for the parts outside the CDR3, the full variable domain is GAGVSQSPRYKVTKRGQDVALRCDPISGHVSLYWYRQALGQGPEFLTYFNYEAQQDKSGLPNDRFSAERPEGSISTLTIQRTEQRDSAMYRCASSSEHRVYDEKLFFGSGTQLSVL.

The chain recombines TRBV5-1 with TRBJ1-1, with 7 bases matching TRBD1. Germline V gene data show CDR1 as SGHRS and CDR2 as YFSETQ. This CDR3 comprises 16 residues. V was pared by 4 bases and J by 8 bases, with 17 bases of the junction left unmatched. DNA for the CDR3: TGCGCCAGCAGCCTCTACAGGGGCTCGGATGTAGGGGAAGCTTTCTTT. It encodes CASSLYRGSDVGEAFF.

J is TRBJ1-5 and V is TRBV30; D ambiguous. The CDR3 covers 14 residues. V lost 0 bases, J lost 2 bases, and 8 bases lay in between. The germline gives CDR1 GTSNPN, CDR2 SVGIG (reference sequence). CDR3 in amino acids: CAWSVHGGNQPQHF. CDR3 nucleotide sequence: TGTGCCTGGAGTGTACATGGGGGCAATCAGCCCCAGCATTTT.

V gene TRBV11-3 combines with J gene TRBJ2-2; weak D call: TRBD1 (5 bases). This CDR3 contains 15 residues. The germline CDR1 and CDR2 sequences are SGHNT and YENEEA. V was pared by 5 bases and J by 5 bases, with 15 bases between. Here the CDR3 DNA reads TGTGCCAGCAGCAGCCAAGGGGCGTGGACCGGGGAGCTGTTTTTT. This translates into CASSSQGAWTGELFF.

This sequence joins TRBV28 and TRBJ2-1; 9 bases map to TRBD2. The CDR3 totals 16 residues. Per the germline V gene, CDR1 is MDHEN and CDR2 is SYDVKM. J was trimmed by 4 bases and V by 6 bases; bases with no gene match: 10. The CDR3 DNA follows: TGTGCCAGCAGGCGGGGGGGGCTAGCGGATTACAATGAGCAGTTCTTC. Its translation is CASRRGGLADYNEQFF.

This clone was recorded only once. The chain joins TRBV6-1 to TRBJ1-2; 8 positions match TRBD1. V dropped 7 bases and J dropped 7; count of bases not matched to a gene: 5. The CDR3 loop spans 12 amino acids. Per the germline V gene, CDR1 is MNHNS and CDR2 is SASEGT. The CDR3 DNA is TGTGCCAGCACAGGGGGCGCGGGTGGCTACACCTTC. Its translation is CASTGGAGGYTF.

This chain joins TRBV7-2 and TRBJ2-3; 7 bases are a match to TRBD2. Germline lookup yields CDR1 SGHTA and CDR2 FQGNSA. Trimming cost V 2 bases and J 0 bases; bases outside gene matches: 2. The CDR3 has 15 amino acids. This CDR3 reads CASSLSGVSTDTQYF. The CDR3 nucleotides read TGTGCCAGCAGCTTAAGCGGGGTTAGCACAGATACGCAGTATTTT.

The chain couples TRBV5-6 to TRBJ1-6; D is possibly TRBD1 (6 bases). The CDR3 totals 11 residues. CDR1 SGHDT and CDR2 YYEEEE come from the germline V gene. V was cut by 4 bases and J by 16 bases, with 12 bases left in between. In DNA form, the CDR3 reads TGTGCCAGCAGCGCAGGACAGCAACTCCACTTT. Translation gives CASSAGQQLHF.

The V gene is TRBV28, the J gene TRBJ2-1; 7 bases fit TRBD2. This CDR3 comprises 14 residues. Germline CDR1 reads MDHEN; CDR2 reads SYDVKM. V dropped 2 bases and J dropped 4; count of bases not matched to a gene: 2. CDR3 sequence (DNA): TGTGCCAGCAGTTTACGGGGGGTTTACAATGAGCAGTTCTTC. Its protein product is CASSLRGVYNEQFF.

The rearrangement uses TRBV9 and TRBJ1-3; maybe TRBD1 (5 bases). The CDR3 totals 15 residues. Trimming cost V 4 bases and J 8 bases, with 19 bases left between them. Germline V gives CDR1 SGDLS, CDR2 YYNGEE. This CDR3 is CASSPPGGVGDTIYF. The DNA for the CDR3 is TGTGCCAGCAGCCCTCCTGGGGGGGTAGGAGACACCATATATTTT.

This chain links TRBV28 with TRBJ1-3; 7 bases line up with TRBD1. After removal of 5 bases from V and 4 bases from J, the junction contained 8 bases not matched to a gene. CDR1 MDHEN and CDR2 SYDVKM come from the germline V gene. The CDR3 is 15 amino acids. In DNA, the CDR3 is TGTGCCAGCAGTCTACCGACAGGGATGGGAAACACCATATATTTT. This translates into CASSLPTGMGNTIYF.

The V call is TRBV7-3, the J call TRBJ2-5, with 8 bases lining up with TRBD2. The CDR3 contains 14 residues. The germline gives CDR1 SGHTA, CDR2 FQGTGA. V lost 6 bases to trimming and J lost 2 bases; unmatched junction nucleotides: 5. The chain's CDR3 is CASSPSGLQETQYF. Here the CDR3 DNA reads TGTGCCAGCAGTCCTAGCGGGCTTCAAGAGACCCAGTACTTC.

This clone has at least ten counts. The chain has TRBV19 and TRBJ1-3; D uncertain. CDR1 LNHDA and CDR2 SQIVND come from the germline V gene (reference sequence). This CDR3 comprises 17 residues. V dropped 3 bases and J dropped 2 bases, with 17 bases sitting between them. The CDR3 loop reads CASSIRILVGAGNTIYF. The CDR3 region has the DNA TGTGCCAGTAGTATTCGCATATTGGTCGGTGCTGGAAACACCATATATTTT.

A single count supports this clone. The rearrangement uses TRBV5-1 and TRBJ2-7; tentatively, D is TRBD2 (6 bases). V shed 10 bases and J shed 1 base, with 18 bases lying between them. The CDR3 has 14 residues. CDR1 is SGHRS, CDR2 YFSETQ, per germline. CDR3 region: CAPHGGAQSYEQYF. CDR3 nucleotides: TGCGCCCCCCACGGCGGGGCTCAATCCTACGAGCAGTACTTC.

The chain combines TRBV6-6 with TRBJ1-2; possible D gene TRBD1, 5 bases. Trimming took 8 bases from V and 6 from J, leaving 13 bases between them. The CDR3 has 12 residues. The V gene's germline CDR1 is MNHNY and CDR2 SVGAGI (reference sequence). CDR3 protein: CASGGRVDGYTF. The CDR3 DNA reads as TGTGCCAGCGGGGGGAGAGTGGATGGCTACACCTTC.

The V and J genes are TRBV9 and TRBJ2-1; 8 nucleotides line up with TRBD1. Losses at the gene ends were 0 bases for V and 5 bases for J; bases not matched to a gene: 10. Germline V gene lookup returns CDR1 SGDLS and CDR2 YYNGEE. The CDR3 is 17 residues long. DNA for the CDR3: TGTGCCAGCAGCGTAGGGAGTTGGACAGGGCCTAACAATGAGCAGTTCTTC. Translation gives CASSVGSWTGPNNEQFF.

V is TRBV11-2 and J is TRBJ1-5; 8 bases fit TRBD1. V lost 4 bases to trimming and J lost 3 bases; unmatched junction nucleotides: 5. The germline V gene has CDR1 SGHAT and CDR2 FQNNGV. This CDR3 has 15 amino acids. The CDR3 sequence: CASSSGTGFNQPQHF. The CDR3 DNA is TGTGCCAGCAGCTCCGGGACAGGTTTCAATCAGCCCCAGCATTTT.